The rows below give T cell receptor beta chains drawn from one sample of a study of blood T cell repertoires in COVID-19. Sequencing was performed with immunoSEQ multiplex PCR; in TCRdb, only in-frame clones are kept and a portion is missing. The sample carries over 200,000 clones, just over 90% recorded once. Sequencing was done on a sample of peripheral blood. The receptors here all came from a young man with acute or convalescent COVID-19. The CDR3 runs from the conserved cysteine through the conserved F or W. A D gene is named only where the DNA matches it firmly. Not every row has a clone size; where given, it reads once, few, many or a size class.

clone size | J gene | V gene | D gene | CDR3 protein | CDR3 DNA
- | TRBJ2-5 | TRBV5-4 | TRBD1 | CASSSTGKETQYF | TGTGCCAGCAGCTCGACAGGGAAAGAGACCCAGTACTTC
- | TRBJ2-3 | TRBV27 | TRBD1 | CASRQGADTQYF | TGTGCCAGCCGACAGGGAGCAGATACGCAGTATTTT
- | TRBJ2-2 | TRBV3-1/TRBV3-2 | - | CASSHKRSSQARVGELFF | TGTGCCAGCAGCCACAAGCGGAGCTCTCAGGCCCGGGTCGGGGAGCTGTTTTTT
- | TRBJ1-2 | TRBV27 | TRBD1 | CASSFRTGGLYYGYTF | TGTGCCAGCAGTTTTAGGACAGGGGGCCTTTACTATGGCTACACCTTC
- | TRBJ2-6 | TRBV5-4 | - | CASSGRYSGANVLTF | TGTGCCAGCAGCGGTCGTTACTCGGGGGCCAACGTCCTGACTTTC
- | TRBJ2-3 | TRBV30 | TRBD1 | CAYDRGRTDTQYF | TGTGCCTATGACAGGGGACGAACAGATACGCAGTATTTT
- | TRBJ2-3 | TRBV5-1 | - | CASSFPNTDTQYF | TGCGCCAGCAGTTTTCCTAACACAGATACGCAGTATTTT
once | TRBJ1-4 | TRBV2 | TRBD1 | CASSEPGQGAANEKLFF | TGTGCCAGCAGTGAACCGGGACAGGGGGCTGCTAATGAAAAACTGTTTTTT
once | TRBJ2-5 | TRBV19 | - | CASSSGQYF | TGTGCCAGTAGCTCAGGGCAGTACTTC
- | TRBJ2-7 | TRBV5-1 | TRBD2 | CASSLIPLGSGGFYEQYF | TGCGCCAGCAGCTTGATCCCTCTGGGTAGCGGGGGGTTCTACGAGCAGTACTTC